These T cell receptor beta chains were read from a single sample in a study of cytomegalovirus exposure and HLA in healthy donors. Profiled with immunoSEQ multiplex PCR; TCRdb holds only in-frame clones, not every one. The sample lists 85,000 to 120,000 clones, roughly 94% occurring once. Sequencing was performed on PBMCs. These receptor sequences come from a woman between 18 and 30 years old in good health and CMV-seronegative. Both conserved end residues are part of each CDR3. Fields, in order: V gene, clone size, J gene, D gene, CDR3 protein, CDR3 DNA. A D gene is named only where the DNA matches it firmly. Clone size is given for some rows only: seen once, a few or many times, or a class if the clone is expanded.

>TRBV25-1|.|TRBJ1-2|.
CASSESRILPGGYTF
TGTGCCAGCAGTGAAAGTAGGATTTTGCCGGGGGGCTACACCTTC
>TRBV6-1|.|TRBJ2-1|TRBD2
CASINGGDFFNEQFF
TGTGCCAGCATTAATGGGGGGGACTTTTTCAATGAGCAGTTCTTC
>TRBV19|.|TRBJ1-5|.
CASKEDRSNQPQHF
TGTGCCAGTAAGGAGGACAGAAGCAATCAGCCCCAGCATTTT
>TRBV7-7|.|TRBJ2-1|TRBD2
CASSQGLAVYNEQFF
TGTGCTAGCAGCCAGGGACTAGCGGTCTACAATGAGCAGTTCTTC
>TRBV7-3|.|TRBJ1-1|.
CASSPQGQGTEAFF
TGTGCCAGCAGCCCCCAGGGGCAGGGGACTGAAGCTTTCTTT
>TRBV5-4|.|TRBJ2-5|.
CASSWNRWETQYF
TGTGCCAGCAGCTGGAACAGGTGGGAGACCCAGTACTTC
>TRBV19|.|TRBJ1-2|TRBD1
CASRRTGGALGF
TGTGCCAGTAGGAGGACAGGGGGAGCCTTGGGGTTC
>TRBV5-1|.|TRBJ1-4|.
CASSSRGGAEKLFF
TGCGCCAGCAGCTCCCGGGGGGGGGCAGAAAAACTGTTTTTT
>TRBV2|.|TRBJ2-1|.
CASSGLSYNEQFF
TGTGCCAGCAGCGGACTATCTTACAATGAGCAGTTCTTC
>TRBV6-5|.|TRBJ2-1|.
CASSYPSGGYYNEQFF
TGTGCCAGCAGTTACCCGTCTGGCGGGTACTACAATGAGCAGTTCTTC
>TRBV30|.|TRBJ1-6|TRBD1
CAWSVGQGALHF
TGTGCCTGGAGTGTCGGACAGGGGGCCCTCCACTTT
>TRBV15|.|TRBJ1-2|TRBD1
CATSRDYQEGADYGYTF
TGTGCCACCAGCAGAGATTATCAAGAGGGGGCGGACTATGGCTACACCTTC
>TRBV30|.|TRBJ2-5|.
CAWTKTTALQETQYF
TGTGCCTGGACCAAAACCACAGCTTTACAAGAGACCCAGTACTTC
>TRBV6-5|.|TRBJ2-7|.
CASKRLDEQYF
TGTGCCAGCAAGCGGCTGGACGAGCAGTACTTC
>TRBV7-8|.|TRBJ2-7|TRBD2
CASSPLAGVYEQYF
TGTGCCAGCAGCCCACTAGCGGGGGTCTACGAGCAGTACTTC
>TRBV4-2|.|TRBJ2-5|.
CASSQDLATQYF
TGTGCCAGCAGCCAAGATTTGGCGACCCAGTACTTC
>TRBV30|.|TRBJ2-7|TRBD2
CAWSVGAGAYEQYF
TGTGCCTGGAGTGTAGGAGCGGGGGCTTACGAGCAGTACTTC
>TRBV27|.|TRBJ2-7|TRBD2
CASSSGGSSYEQYF
TGTGCCAGCAGTTCCGGGGGGAGCTCCTACGAGCAGTACTTC
>TRBV5-1|.|TRBJ2-1|.
CASSYPDRTEQFF
TGCGCCAGCAGCTATCCCGACAGGACTGAGCAGTTCTTC
>TRBV6-5|.|TRBJ2-7|TRBD2
CASSYRRGAYEQYF
TGTGCCAGCAGTTACCGGCGGGGGGCCTACGAGCAGTACTTC
>TRBV18|.|TRBJ2-3|.
CASSLGPGRTDTQYF
TGTGCCAGCTCACTGGGCCCAGGTCGCACAGATACGCAGTATTTT
>TRBV11-3|.|TRBJ2-1|TRBD2
CASSWTSGRDNEQFF
TGTGCCAGCAGCTGGACTAGCGGGAGGGACAATGAGCAGTTCTTC
>TRBV7-2|.|TRBJ1-1|TRBD1
CASSSGTGRIPFF
TGTGCCAGCAGCTCCGGGACAGGCCGCATTCCTTTCTTT
>TRBV5-5|.|TRBJ1-1|TRBD1
CASSPPTGWGEAFF
TGTGCCAGCAGCCCCCCGACAGGGTGGGGTGAAGCTTTCTTT
>TRBV6-6|.|TRBJ1-5|.
CASSYSAQYSNQPQHF
TGTGCCAGCAGTTACTCGGCTCAATATAGCAATCAGCCCCAGCATTTT
>TRBV6-5|.|TRBJ1-6|.
CASSADRSSPLHF
TGTGCCAGCAGTGCCGACAGGTCTTCACCCCTCCACTTT
>TRBV6-1|.|TRBJ1-5|.
CASSGDTGWQPQHF
TGTGCCAGCAGTGGGGACACCGGATGGCAGCCCCAGCATTTT
>TRBV5-4|.|TRBJ2-4|.
CASSLDWNIQYF
TGTGCCAGCAGCCTGGACTGGAACATTCAGTACTTC
>TRBV29-1|.|TRBJ1-1|.
CSVGGLTGFTMNTEAFF
TGCAGCGTTGGGGGTTTGACAGGCTTTACTATGAACACTGAAGCTTTCTTT
>TRBV19|.|TRBJ1-1|TRBD1
CASSWGQGANTEAFF
TGTGCCAGTAGTTGGGGACAGGGGGCTAACACTGAAGCTTTCTTT
>TRBV9|.|TRBJ1-1|.
CASSGVMNTEAFF
TGTGCCAGCAGCGGAGTAATGAACACTGAAGCTTTCTTT
>TRBV2|.|TRBJ2-2|.
CASSDSNTGELFF
TGTGCCAGCAGTGACTCGAACACCGGGGAGCTGTTTTTT
>TRBV4-1|.|TRBJ2-2|.
CASSQDQVGTGELFF
TGCGCCAGCAGCCAAGACCAAGTCGGCACCGGGGAGCTGTTTTTT
>TRBV6-5|.|TRBJ1-1|.
CASSSRSMNTEAFF
TGTGCCAGCAGTTCCCGGTCAATGAACACTGAAGCTTTCTTT
>TRBV5-6|.|TRBJ1-3|TRBD1
CASSLTGGGNTIYF
TGTGCCAGCAGCTTGACAGGGGGTGGAAACACCATATATTTT
>TRBV5-1|.|TRBJ2-7|.
CASSSAGGTIEQYF
TGCGCCAGCAGCTCGGCTGGGGGGACGATAGAGCAGTACTTC
>TRBV19|.|TRBJ1-5|.
CASSMVEWSNQPQHF
TGTGCCAGTAGTATGGTCGAGTGGAGCAATCAGCCCCAGCATTTT
>TRBV5-1|.|TRBJ2-7|TRBD2
CASSPGGLAGARYEQYF
TGCGCCAGCAGCCCGGGGGGCCTAGCGGGAGCTAGGTACGAGCAGTACTTC
>TRBV20-1|.|TRBJ1-1|.
CSARREEAFF
TGCAGTGCCAGAAGGGAGGAAGCTTTCTTT
>TRBV11-3|once|TRBJ2-7|TRBD2
CASTRGGSSYEQYF
TGTGCCAGCACCCGGGGGGGGAGCTCCTACGAGCAGTACTTC
>TRBV18|.|TRBJ2-7|TRBD1
CASSRVGQGAYEQYF
TGTGCCAGCTCACGTGTGGGACAGGGGGCCTACGAGCAGTACTTC
>TRBV7-2|.|TRBJ1-1|.
CASSLVYREAFF
TGTGCCAGCAGCTTAGTGTACAGAGAAGCTTTCTTT
>TRBV7-2|.|TRBJ2-3|.
CASSRSSGSTDTQYF
TGTGCCAGCAGCCGCAGTAGCGGAAGCACAGATACGCAGTATTTT
>TRBV14|.|TRBJ1-1|.
CASSHPGTPLGAFF
TGTGCCAGCAGCCACCCCGGGACACCCCTAGGAGCTTTCTTT
>TRBV6-1|few|TRBJ1-5|TRBD1
CASSESGQDGSGPQHF
TGTGCCAGCAGTGAATCGGGACAGGATGGTAGTGGGCCCCAGCATTTT
>TRBV7-2|.|TRBJ2-1|TRBD2
CASSFGGGAFEQFF
TGTGCCAGCAGCTTTGGCGGGGGTGCATTTGAGCAGTTCTTC